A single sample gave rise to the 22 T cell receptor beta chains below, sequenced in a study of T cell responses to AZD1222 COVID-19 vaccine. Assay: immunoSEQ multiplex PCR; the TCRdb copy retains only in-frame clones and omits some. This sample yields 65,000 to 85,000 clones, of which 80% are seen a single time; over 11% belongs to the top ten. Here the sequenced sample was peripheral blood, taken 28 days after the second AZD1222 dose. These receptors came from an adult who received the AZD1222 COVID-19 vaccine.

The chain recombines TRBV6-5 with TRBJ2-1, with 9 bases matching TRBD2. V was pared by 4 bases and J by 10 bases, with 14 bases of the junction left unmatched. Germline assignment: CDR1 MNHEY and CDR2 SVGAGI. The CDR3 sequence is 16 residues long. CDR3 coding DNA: TGTGCCAGCAGTTCCCTCCTGGCGGGGGGGCCGGTAGAGCAGTTCTTC. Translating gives CASSSLLAGGPVEQFF.

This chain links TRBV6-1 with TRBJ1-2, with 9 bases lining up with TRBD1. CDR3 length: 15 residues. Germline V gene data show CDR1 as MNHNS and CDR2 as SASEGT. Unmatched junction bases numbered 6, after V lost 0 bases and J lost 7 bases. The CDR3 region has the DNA TGTGCCAGCAGTGAAGCTGGGGACAGGGCCGGTGGCTACACCTTC. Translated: CASSEAGDRAGGYTF.

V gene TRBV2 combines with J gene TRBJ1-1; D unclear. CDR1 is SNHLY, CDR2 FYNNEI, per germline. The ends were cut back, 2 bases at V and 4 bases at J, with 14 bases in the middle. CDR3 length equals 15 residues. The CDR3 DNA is TGTGCCAGCAGTGAATCTCCAACGGCAGGCACTGAAGCTTTCTTT. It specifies CASSESPTAGTEAFF.

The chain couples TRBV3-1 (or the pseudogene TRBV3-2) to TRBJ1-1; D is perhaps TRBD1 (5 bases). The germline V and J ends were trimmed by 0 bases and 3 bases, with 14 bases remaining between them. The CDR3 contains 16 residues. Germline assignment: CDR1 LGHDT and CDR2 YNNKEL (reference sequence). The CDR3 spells CASSQDRTGGDTEAFF. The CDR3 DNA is TGTGCCAGCAGCCAAGACAGAACCGGGGGGGACACTGAAGCTTTCTTT.

The CDR3 DNA reads as TGTGCCAGCAGTTCCCGACAGGGGGCCCGCAATCAGCCCCAGCATTTT. Amino acid sequence: CASSSRQGARNQPQHF. The chain employs TRBV28 and TRBJ1-5; the match to TRBD1 covers 10 bases. The CDR3 is 16 amino acids. CDR1 is MDHEN and CDR2 is SYDVKM in the germline V gene. Losses at the gene ends were 4 bases for V and 2 bases for J; bases not matched to a gene: 5. The full variable domain, completed using reference TRBV28 and TRBJ1-5, is DVKVTQSSRYLVKRTGEKVFLECVQDMDHENMFWYRQDPGLGLRLIYFSYDVKMKEKGDIPEGYSVSREKKERFSLILESASTNQTSMYLCASSSRQGARNQPQHFGDGTRLSIL.

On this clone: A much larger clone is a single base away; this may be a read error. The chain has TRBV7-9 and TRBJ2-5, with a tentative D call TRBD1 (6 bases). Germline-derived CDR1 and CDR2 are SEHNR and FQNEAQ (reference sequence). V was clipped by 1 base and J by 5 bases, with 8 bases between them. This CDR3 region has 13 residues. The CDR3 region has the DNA TGTGCCAGCAGCTTAGTGGGGGCGGAGACCCAGTACTTC. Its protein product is CASSLVGAETQYF.

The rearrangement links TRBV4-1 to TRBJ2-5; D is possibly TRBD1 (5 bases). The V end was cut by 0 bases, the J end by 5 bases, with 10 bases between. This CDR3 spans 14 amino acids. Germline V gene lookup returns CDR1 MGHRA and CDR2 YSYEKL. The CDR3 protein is CASSQDQGMETQYF. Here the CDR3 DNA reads TGCGCCAGCAGCCAAGACCAGGGAATGGAGACCCAGTACTTC.

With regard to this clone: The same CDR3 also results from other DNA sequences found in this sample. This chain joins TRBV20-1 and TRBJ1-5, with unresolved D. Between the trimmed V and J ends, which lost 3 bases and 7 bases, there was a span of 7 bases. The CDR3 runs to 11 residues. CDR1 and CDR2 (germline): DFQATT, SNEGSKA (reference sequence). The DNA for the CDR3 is TGCAGTGCTAGCCAAGGACAGCCCCAGCATTTT. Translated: CSASQGQPQHF.

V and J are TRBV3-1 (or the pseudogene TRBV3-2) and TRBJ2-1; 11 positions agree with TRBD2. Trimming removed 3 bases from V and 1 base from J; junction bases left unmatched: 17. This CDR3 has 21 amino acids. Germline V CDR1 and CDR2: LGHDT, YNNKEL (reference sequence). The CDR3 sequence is CASSHRPYTSGGLQSYNEQFF. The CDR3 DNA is TGTGCCAGCAGCCACCGACCGTACACTAGCGGGGGCCTCCAATCCTACAATGAGCAGTTCTTC.

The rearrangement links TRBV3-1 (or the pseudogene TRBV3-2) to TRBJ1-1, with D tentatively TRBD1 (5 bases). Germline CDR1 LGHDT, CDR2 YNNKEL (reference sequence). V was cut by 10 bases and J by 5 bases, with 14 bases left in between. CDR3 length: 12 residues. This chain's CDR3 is CATQGLGTEAFF. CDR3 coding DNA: TGTGCCACCCAGGGTCTGGGTACTGAAGCTTTCTTT.

The CDR3 loop reads CASSPGARGGYTF. CDR3 nucleotides: TGTGCCAGCAGCCCCGGGGCTCGCGGTGGCTACACCTTC. The chain uses TRBV7-9 and TRBJ1-2; possibly TRBD1 for D (5 bases). The germline gives CDR1 SEHNR, CDR2 FQNEAQ (reference sequence). The CDR3 has 13 residues. Trimming removed 5 bases at V and 7 bases at J, with 14 bases between.

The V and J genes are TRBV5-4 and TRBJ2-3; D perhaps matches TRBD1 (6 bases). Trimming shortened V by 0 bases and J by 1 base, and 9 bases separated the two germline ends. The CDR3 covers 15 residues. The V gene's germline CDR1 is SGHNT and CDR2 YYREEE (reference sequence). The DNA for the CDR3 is TGTGCCAGCAGCTTGGGTGGGGGCCGCACAGATACGCAGTATTTT. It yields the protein CASSLGGGRTDTQYF.

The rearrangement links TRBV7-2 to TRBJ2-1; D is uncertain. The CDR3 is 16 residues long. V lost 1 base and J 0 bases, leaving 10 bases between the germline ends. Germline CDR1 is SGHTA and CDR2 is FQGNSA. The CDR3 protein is CASSLGADSSYNEQFF. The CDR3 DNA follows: TGTGCCAGCAGCTTAGGGGCGGATAGCTCCTACAATGAGCAGTTCTTC.

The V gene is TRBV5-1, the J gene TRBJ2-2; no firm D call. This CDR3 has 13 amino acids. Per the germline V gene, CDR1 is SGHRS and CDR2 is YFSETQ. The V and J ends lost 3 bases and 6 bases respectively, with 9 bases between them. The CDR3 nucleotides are TGCGCCAGCAGCTCCTTAGAACCCGGGGAGCTGTTTTTT. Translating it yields CASSSLEPGELFF.

CDR3 in amino acids: CASSLEQGGEQYF. DNA of the CDR3: TGTGCCAGCAGCTTGGAACAGGGCGGCGAGCAGTACTTC. The gene calls are TRBV11-3 and TRBJ2-7; the D gene is possibly TRBD1 (6 bases). Germline V gives CDR1 SGHNT, CDR2 YENEEA. The CDR3 has 13 residues. V lost 3 bases and J lost 6, with 12 bases in between. Combining the CDR3 with reference TRBV11-3 and TRBJ2-7 gives the whole variable domain EAGVVQSPRYKIIEKKQPVAFWCNPISGHNTLYWYLQNLGQGPELLIRYENEEAVDDSQLPKDRFSAERLKGVDSTLKIQPAELGDSAVYLCASSLEQGGEQYFGPGTRLTVT.

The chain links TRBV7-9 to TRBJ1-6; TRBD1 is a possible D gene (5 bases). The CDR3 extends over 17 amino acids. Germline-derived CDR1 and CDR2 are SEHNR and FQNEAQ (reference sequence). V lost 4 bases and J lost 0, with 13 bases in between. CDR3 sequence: CASSSPRGGSYNSPLHF. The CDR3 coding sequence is TGTGCCAGCAGCTCCCCCCGGGGGGGCTCCTATAATTCACCCCTCCACTTT.

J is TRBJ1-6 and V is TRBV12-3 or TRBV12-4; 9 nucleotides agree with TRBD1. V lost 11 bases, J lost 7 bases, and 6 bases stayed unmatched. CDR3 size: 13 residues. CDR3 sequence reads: CACSGTGNSPLHF. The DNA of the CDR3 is TGTGCCTGCTCCGGGACAGGGAATTCACCCCTCCACTTT.

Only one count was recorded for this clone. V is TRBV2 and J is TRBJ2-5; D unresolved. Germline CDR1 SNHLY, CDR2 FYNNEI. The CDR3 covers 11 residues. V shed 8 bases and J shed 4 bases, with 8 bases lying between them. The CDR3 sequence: CASGLRETQYF. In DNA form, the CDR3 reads TGTGCCAGCGGGTTGAGAGAGACCCAGTACTTC.

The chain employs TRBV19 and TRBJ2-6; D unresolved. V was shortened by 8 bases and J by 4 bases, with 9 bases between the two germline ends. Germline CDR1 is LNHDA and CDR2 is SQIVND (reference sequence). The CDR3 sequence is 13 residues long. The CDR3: CASLSFGANVLTF. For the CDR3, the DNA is TGTGCCAGTCTCTCGTTCGGGGCCAACGTCCTGACTTTC.

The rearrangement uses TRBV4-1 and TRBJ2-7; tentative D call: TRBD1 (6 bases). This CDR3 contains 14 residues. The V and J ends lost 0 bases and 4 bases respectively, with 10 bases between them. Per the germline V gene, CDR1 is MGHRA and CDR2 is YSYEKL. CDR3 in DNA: TGCGCCAGCAGCCAAGAACAGGGTTCGTACGAGCAGTACTTC. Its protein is CASSQEQGSYEQYF.

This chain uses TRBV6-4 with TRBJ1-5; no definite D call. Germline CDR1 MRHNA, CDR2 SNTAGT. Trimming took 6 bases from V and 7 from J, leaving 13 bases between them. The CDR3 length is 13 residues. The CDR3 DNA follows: TGTGCCAGCAGCGTAGAGGCCGGGCAGCCCCAGCATTTT. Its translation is CASSVEAGQPQHF.

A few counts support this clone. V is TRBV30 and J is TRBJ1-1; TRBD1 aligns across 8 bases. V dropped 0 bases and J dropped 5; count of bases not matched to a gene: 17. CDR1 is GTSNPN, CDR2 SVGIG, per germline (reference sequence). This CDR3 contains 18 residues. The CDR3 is CAWSVALRGQGRGTEAFF. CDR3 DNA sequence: TGTGCCTGGAGTGTTGCTCTGCGAGGACAGGGCAGGGGGACTGAAGCTTTCTTT. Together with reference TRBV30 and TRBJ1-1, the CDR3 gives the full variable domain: SQTIHQWPATLVQPVGSPLSLECTVEGTSNPNLYWYRQAAGRGLQLLFYSVGIGQISSEVPQNLSASRPQDRQFILSSKKLLLSDSGFYLCAWSVALRGQGRGTEAFFGQGTRLTVV.